Listed below are T cell receptor beta chains from one sample, sequenced in a study of shared clonotypes between healthy human individuals. Profiled with immunoSEQ multiplex PCR; TCRdb holds only in-frame clones, not every one. Of millions of clones listed, approximately 94% are singletons. Sequencing was performed on naive CD8+ T cells sorted from blood. The source of these receptors is a man between 18 and 35 years old in good health. Each CDR3 is given with its conserved first and last residue. D genes are given only for firm matches. Not every row has a clone size; where given, it reads once, few, many or a size class.

d_call,cdr3_length,j_call,v_call,clone_size,cdr3_aa,cdr3_nt
.,13,TRBJ1-1,TRBV6-1,.,CAGFRTGGTEAFF,TGTGCCGGCTTCAGAACCGGGGGCACTGAAGCTTTCTTT
.,15,TRBJ2-5,TRBV5-4,once,CASSFGWGSQETQYF,TGTGCCAGCAGCTTTGGATGGGGGTCCCAAGAGACCCAGTACTTC
.,15,TRBJ1-6,TRBV6-6,.,CASSYQSSYNSPLHF,TGTGCCAGCAGTTACCAAAGCTCCTATAATTCACCCCTCCACTTT
.,14,TRBJ1-1,TRBV6-6,.,CAASGESLNTEAFF,TGTGCCGCTTCCGGGGAGAGCTTGAACACTGAAGCTTTCTTT
TRBD2,19,TRBJ2-5,TRBV11-2,once,CASSSSPGLAGHRGETQYF,TGTGCCAGCAGTTCTAGCCCCGGACTAGCGGGGCACCGTGGGGAGACCCAGTACTTC
.,13,TRBJ2-7,TRBV4-1,.,CASSQDRRYEQYF,TGCGCCAGCAGCCAAGATAGGAGATACGAGCAGTACTTC
.,15,TRBJ2-7,TRBV6-5,.,CASSYSAGVGAEQYF,TGTGCCAGCAGTTACTCGGCCGGGGTGGGTGCCGAGCAGTACTTC
.,15,TRBJ1-4,TRBV4-1,.,CASSQPAEANEKLFF,TGCGCCAGCAGCCAGCCGGCAGAGGCTAATGAAAAACTGTTTTTT
.,13,TRBJ2-1,TRBV28,.,CASSFQGRDEQFF,TGTGCCAGCAGTTTCCAGGGAAGGGATGAGCAGTTCTTC
.,13,TRBJ1-1,TRBV9,.,CASSPGLGAEAFF,TGTGCCAGCAGCCCCGGCCTAGGGGCTGAAGCTTTCTTT
.,14,TRBJ2-1,TRBV10-1,.,CASSESRWGTEQFF,TGCGCCAGCAGTGAGTCAAGGTGGGGGACTGAGCAGTTCTTC
.,15,TRBJ1-2,TRBV2,.,CASSLAGEDFYGYTF,TGTGCCAGCAGTCTGGCTGGGGAGGACTTCTATGGCTACACCTTC
.,12,TRBJ2-3,TRBV2,.,CATTSTGNTQYF,TGTGCCACCACTAGCACAGGGAATACGCAGTATTTT
.,14,TRBJ2-1,TRBV5-4,.,CASSPLAFDNEQFF,TGTGCCAGCAGCCCGCTAGCGTTTGACAATGAGCAGTTCTTC
TRBD2,16,TRBJ2-3,TRBV2,once,CASSEMASGGTDTQYF,TGTGCCAGCAGTGAAATGGCTAGCGGGGGGACAGATACGCAGTATTTT
TRBD1,16,TRBJ2-7,TRBV27,.,CASSPSSGDRGHEQYF,TGTGCCAGCAGTCCCTCATCGGGGGACAGGGGCCACGAGCAGTACTTC
TRBD2,17,TRBJ2-2,TRBV28,.,CASSPIHSGGAFGELFF,TGTGCCAGCAGTCCAATCCATAGCGGGGGAGCTTTCGGGGAGCTGTTTTTT
.,13,TRBJ2-3,TRBV11-3,.,CASSLVTADTQYF,TGTGCCAGCAGCTTAGTCACGGCAGATACGCAGTATTTT